This TCR beta chain was found in a study of beta chain features in type 1 diabetes. The table lists this clone with many counts. The entirety of the isolated RNA underwent reverse transcription, so expressed TCRB transcripts were sequenced. There were several million reads on average in the naive, central memory and regulatory T cell samples. TCRdb's copy holds only in-frame clones and misses some; the assay was immunoSEQ multiplex PCR. The sample contains a few hundred thousand clones, about 26% of which appear only once. CDR1 is ENHRY, CDR2 SYGVKD, per germline. V was shortened by 11 bases and J by 6 bases, with 13 bases between the two germline ends. The CDR3 is 11 amino acids. Cells sorted by CD45RO/CCR7/CD25/CD127/CD95/CD27 comprised CD4+ naive, central memory, regulatory and stem cell-like memory cells.

V is TRBV10-3 and J is TRBJ1-1, with D maybe TRBD1 (5 bases). The sequenced material came from central memory CD4+ T cells from blood. This receptor was identified in a man aged 25-45 years in good health. The CDR3 sequence: CASRERAEAFF. DNA of the CDR3: TGTGCCTCCAGGGAGAGGGCTGAAGCTTTCTTT.